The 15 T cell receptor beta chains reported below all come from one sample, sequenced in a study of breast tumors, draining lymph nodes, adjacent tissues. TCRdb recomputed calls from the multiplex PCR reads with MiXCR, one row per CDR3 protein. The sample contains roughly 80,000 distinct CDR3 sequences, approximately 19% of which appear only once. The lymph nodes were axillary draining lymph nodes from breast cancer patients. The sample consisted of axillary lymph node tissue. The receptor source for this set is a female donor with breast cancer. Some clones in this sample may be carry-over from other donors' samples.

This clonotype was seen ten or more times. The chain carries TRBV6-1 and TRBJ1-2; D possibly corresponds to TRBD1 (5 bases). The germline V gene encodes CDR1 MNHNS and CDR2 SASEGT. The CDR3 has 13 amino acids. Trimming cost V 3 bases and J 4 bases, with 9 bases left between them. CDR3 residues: CASSDQGVYGYTF. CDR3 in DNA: TGTGCCAGCAGTGATCAGGGCGTCTATGGCTACACCTTC.

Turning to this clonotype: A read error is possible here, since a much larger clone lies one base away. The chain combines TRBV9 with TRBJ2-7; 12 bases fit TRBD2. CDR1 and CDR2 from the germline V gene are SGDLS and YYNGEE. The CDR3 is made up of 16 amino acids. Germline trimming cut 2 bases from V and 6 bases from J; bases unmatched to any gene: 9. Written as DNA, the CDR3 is TGTGCCAGCAGCGTTGGACTAGCGGGATCCCCCAGCGAGCAGTACTTC. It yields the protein CASSVGLAGSPSEQYF.

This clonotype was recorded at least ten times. DNA of the CDR3: TGTGCCAGTAATTTCCCGGGACAGGGGAATCAGCCCCAGCATTTT. It translates to CASNFPGQGNQPQHF. V usage is TRBV19 and J usage is TRBJ1-5, with TRBD1 matching over 10 bases. V dropped 7 bases and J dropped 4; count of bases not matched to a gene: 7. The CDR3 has 15 residues. Germline V CDR1 and CDR2: LNHDA, SQIVND (reference sequence).

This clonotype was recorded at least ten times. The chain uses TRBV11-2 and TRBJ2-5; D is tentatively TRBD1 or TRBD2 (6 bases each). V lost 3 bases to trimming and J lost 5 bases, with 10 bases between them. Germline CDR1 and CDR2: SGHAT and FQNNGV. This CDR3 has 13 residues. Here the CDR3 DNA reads TGTGCCAGCAGCTTTGGGGGGCTGGAGACCCAGTACTTC. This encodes CASSFGGLETQYF.

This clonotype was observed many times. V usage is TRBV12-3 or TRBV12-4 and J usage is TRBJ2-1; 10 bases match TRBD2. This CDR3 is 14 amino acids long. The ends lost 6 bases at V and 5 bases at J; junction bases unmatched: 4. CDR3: CASRRTSGDNEQFF. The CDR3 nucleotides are TGTGCCAGCAGAAGGACTAGCGGTGACAATGAGCAGTTCTTC.

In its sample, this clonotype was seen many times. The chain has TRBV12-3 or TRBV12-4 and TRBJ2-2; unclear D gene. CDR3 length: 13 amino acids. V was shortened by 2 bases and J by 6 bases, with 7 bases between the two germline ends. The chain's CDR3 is CASSLMAAGELFF. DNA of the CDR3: TGTGCCAGCAGTTTAATGGCCGCCGGGGAGCTGTTTTTT.

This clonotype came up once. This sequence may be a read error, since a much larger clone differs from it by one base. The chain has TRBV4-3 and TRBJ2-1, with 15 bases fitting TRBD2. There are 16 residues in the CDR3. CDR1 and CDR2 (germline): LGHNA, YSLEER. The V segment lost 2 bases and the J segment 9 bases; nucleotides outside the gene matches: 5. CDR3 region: CASSQKMGLAGGEQFF. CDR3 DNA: TGCGCCAGCAGCCAAAAGATGGGACTAGCGGGAGGTGAGCAGTTCTTC.

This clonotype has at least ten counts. CDR3 sequence (DNA): TGCAGTGCTAGAATACCCGGGACTAGCACAGATACGCAGTATTTT. The encoded protein is CSARIPGTSTDTQYF. The chain links TRBV20-1 to TRBJ2-3; D is possibly TRBD2 (6 bases). Between the trimmed V and J ends, which lost 2 bases and 0 bases, there was a span of 12 bases. Germline values: CDR1 DFQATT, CDR2 SNEGSKA (reference sequence). The CDR3 covers 15 residues.

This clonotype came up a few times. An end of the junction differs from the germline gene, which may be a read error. CDR3: CASSVAQPDNGQFF. The DNA for the CDR3 is TGCGCCAGCAGCGTAGCTCAGCCCGACAATGGGCAGTTCTTC. The chain couples TRBV5-1 to TRBJ2-1; D ambiguous. The germline V gene has CDR1 SGHRS and CDR2 YFSETQ. This CDR3 spans 14 amino acids.

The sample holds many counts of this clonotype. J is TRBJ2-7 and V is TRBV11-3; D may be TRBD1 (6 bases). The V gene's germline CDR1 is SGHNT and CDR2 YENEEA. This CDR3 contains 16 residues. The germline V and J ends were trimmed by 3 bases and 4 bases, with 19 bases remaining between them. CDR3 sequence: CASSFRQDQTEYEQYF. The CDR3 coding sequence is TGTGCCAGCAGCTTTCGACAGGATCAAACCGAGTACGAGCAGTACTTC.

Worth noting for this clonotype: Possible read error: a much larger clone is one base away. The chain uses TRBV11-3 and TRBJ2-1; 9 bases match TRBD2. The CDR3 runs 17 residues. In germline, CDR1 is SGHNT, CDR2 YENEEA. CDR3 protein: CASGLMAGGWMGHEQFF. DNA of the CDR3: TGTGCCAGCGGCTTAATGGCGGGAGGGTGGATGGGGCATGAGCAGTTCTTC.

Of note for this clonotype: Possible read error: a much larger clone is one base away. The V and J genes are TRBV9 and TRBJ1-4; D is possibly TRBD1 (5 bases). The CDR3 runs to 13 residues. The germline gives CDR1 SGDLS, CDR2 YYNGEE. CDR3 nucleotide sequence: TGTGCCGGCAGCGTAGGTGGGGCTGAAAAACTATTTTTT. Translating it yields CAGSVGGAEKLFF.

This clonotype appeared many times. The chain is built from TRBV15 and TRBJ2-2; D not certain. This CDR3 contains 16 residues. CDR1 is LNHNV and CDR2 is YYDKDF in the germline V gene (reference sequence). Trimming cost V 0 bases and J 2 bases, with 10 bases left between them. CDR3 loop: CATSRDLDVNTGELFF. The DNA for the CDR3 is TGTGCCACCAGCAGAGACCTGGACGTTAACACCGGGGAGCTGTTTTTT.

The CDR3 sequence is CALLPAGLPIIKHTDTQYF. CDR3 sequence (DNA): TGTGCCCTACTCCCCGCGGGCCTACCGATAATTAAGCACACAGATACGCAGTATTTT. The chain employs TRBV10-3 and TRBJ2-3; perhaps TRBD2 as D (5 bases). The CDR3 spans 19 residues. V shed 11 bases and J shed 2 bases, with 32 bases lying between them. Germline V gene data show CDR1 as ENHRY and CDR2 as SYGVKD.

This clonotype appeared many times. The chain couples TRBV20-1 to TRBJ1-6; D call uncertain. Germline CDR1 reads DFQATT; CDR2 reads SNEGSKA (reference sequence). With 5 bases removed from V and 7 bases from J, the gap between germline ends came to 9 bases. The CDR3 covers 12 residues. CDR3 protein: CSARSFNSPLHF. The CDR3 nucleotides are TGCAGTGCTCGAAGCTTCAATTCACCCCTCCACTTT.